The 17 T cell receptor beta chains below were found in one sample sequenced in a study of blood T cells in healthy people across ages. Alongside a J-beta primer mix, a sample-barcoded 5' primer served in a second PCR lasting roughly 6 to 12 cycles. TCRdb re-called the 5' RACE reads with MiXCR, one entry per CDR3 protein. This repertoire shows about 970,000 distinct CDR3 sequences, 51% found once; its top ten account for 20% to 25%. Input material: blood. These receptors were taken from a woman aged 55-75 years in good health.

The CDR3 spells CASSFRGRTSGTKNIQYF. In DNA form, the CDR3 reads TGTGCCAGCAGTTTTCGGGGGAGGACTAGCGGGACCAAAAACATTCAGTACTTC. The rearrangement uses TRBV28 and TRBJ2-4; 12 nucleotides align to TRBD2. The ends lost 3 bases at V and 2 bases at J; junction bases unmatched: 8. Germline loops: CDR1 MDHEN, CDR2 SYDVKM. CDR3 length equals 18 residues.

The chain uses TRBV5-1 and TRBJ2-3; 7 bases map to TRBD1. Germline V gene lookup returns CDR1 SGHRS and CDR2 YFSETQ. The CDR3 spans 16 residues. J gave up 0 bases and V 6 bases, and 10 bases lay outside the gene matches. The CDR3 nucleotides are TGCGCCAGCAACCGACAAGGACAGGCTAGCACAGATACGCAGTATTTT. As protein: CASNRQGQASTDTQYF. The entire variable domain, with the rest obtained from reference TRBV5-1 and TRBJ2-3, is as follows: KAGVTQTPRYLIKTRGQQVTLSCSPISGHRSVSWYQQTPGQGLQFLFEYFSETQRNKGNFPGRFSGRQFSNSRSEMNVSTLELGDSALYLCASNRQGQASTDTQYFGPGTRLTVL.

The chain uses TRBV27 and TRBJ2-3, with TRBD1 identical over 8 bases. The CDR3 runs to 13 residues. With 10 bases clipped from V and 1 base from J, the junction kept 4 bases outside the gene matches. Germline assignment: CDR1 MNHEY and CDR2 SMNVEV (reference sequence). The CDR3 sequence: CANRGTGTDTQYF. Written as DNA, the CDR3 is TGTGCCAACAGGGGGACAGGCACAGATACGCAGTATTTT.

Notes on this clonotype: A much more abundant neighbour one base away suggests this may be a read error. The chain is built from TRBV2 and TRBJ2-3, with TRBD1 matching over 7 bases. V dropped 5 bases and J dropped 0; count of bases not matched to a gene: 5. The CDR3 consists of 15 residues. Germline lookup yields CDR1 SNHLY and CDR2 FYNNEI. The CDR3 sequence: CASSRQGSSTDTQYF. The CDR3 nucleotides are TGTGCCAGCAGTCGACAGGGTTCTAGCACAGATACGCAGTATTTT.

This clonotype was detected only a few times. The gene calls are TRBV28 and TRBJ2-7; D is possibly TRBD1 or TRBD2 (5 bases each). Per the germline V gene, CDR1 is MDHEN and CDR2 is SYDVKM. This CDR3 comprises 15 residues. Trimming stripped 9 bases from V and 3 bases from J, with 21 bases between. The CDR3 bases are TGTGCCAGTACTATTTTTGTAGGTGGGGGCTACGAGCAGTACTTC. It is translated as CASTIFVGGGYEQYF.

This chain uses TRBV28 with TRBJ2-3, with 7 bases identical to TRBD2. Germline V lookup: CDR1 MDHEN, CDR2 SYDVKM. V dropped 7 bases and J dropped 0; count of bases not matched to a gene: 7. CDR3 length: 15 amino acids. CDR3 region: CASTSSGRSTDTQYF. The CDR3 nucleotides read TGTGCCAGCACGTCTAGCGGTCGGAGCACAGATACGCAGTATTTT.

This rearrangement joins TRBV24-1 to TRBJ2-5; 7 nucleotides agree with TRBD1. The CDR3 loop spans 15 amino acids. The ends lost 1 base at V and 4 bases at J; junction bases unmatched: 5. Per the germline V gene, CDR1 is KGHDR and CDR2 is SFDVKD. The CDR3 DNA reads TGTGCCACCAGTGATTTCCCAGGGGGTGCAGAGACCCAGTACTTC. This translates into CATSDFPGGAETQYF.

This chain links TRBV10-3 with TRBJ2-2, with 7 bases that match TRBD1. In germline, CDR1 is ENHRY, CDR2 SYGVKD. J lost 2 bases, V lost 6 bases, and 3 bases had no gene match. This CDR3 is built from 14 residues. CDR3 sequence reads: CAIRDRPNTGELFF. DNA of the CDR3: TGTGCCATCAGGGACAGGCCCAACACCGGGGAGCTGTTTTTT.

The chain joins TRBV20-1 to TRBJ2-1; D is unclear. Germline V gene data show CDR1 as DFQATT and CDR2 as SNEGSKA (reference sequence). Trimming removed 2 bases from V and 8 bases from J, with 7 bases in between. The CDR3 is 11 amino acids. This chain's CDR3 is CSARRTDEQFF. Here the CDR3 DNA reads TGCAGTGCTAGAAGGACGGATGAGCAGTTCTTC.

The chain joins TRBV11-2 to TRBJ2-5; 7 bases fit TRBD1. CDR1 and CDR2 from the germline V gene are SGHAT and FQNNGV. J was trimmed by 0 bases and V by 4 bases; bases with no gene match: 11. This CDR3 spans 17 amino acids. The CDR3 protein is CASSSRGTVQYQETQYF. DNA of the CDR3: TGTGCCAGCAGCTCTAGGGGGACAGTACAGTACCAAGAGACCCAGTACTTC.

This chain connects TRBV14 to TRBJ2-6; D gene uncertain. V lost 1 base, J lost 3 bases, and 7 bases lay in between. Germline CDR1 SGHDN, CDR2 FVKESK. CDR3 size: 15 residues. CDR3 in amino acids: CASSQAPFGANVLTF. The CDR3 nucleotides read TGTGCCAGCAGCCAAGCTCCATTTGGGGCCAACGTCCTGACTTTC.

This clonotype was counted only a few times. The J gene is TRBJ2-5, the V gene TRBV5-1, with D possibly TRBD1 on 5 matching bases. The length of the CDR3 is 14 residues. Germline V gives CDR1 SGHRS, CDR2 YFSETQ. V was trimmed by 0 bases and J by 5 bases, leaving 11 bases between them. The DNA of the CDR3 is TGCGCCAGCAGCTTGGAGGCAGGGAAGGAGACCCAGTACTTC. The encoded protein is CASSLEAGKETQYF.

The chain uses TRBV4-2 and TRBJ2-7, with D possibly being TRBD2 (6 bases). V was pared by 4 bases and J by 3 bases, with 13 bases between. CDR3 size: 14 residues. From germline, CDR1 is LGHNA and CDR2 YNFKEQ. CDR3 residues: CASSPGLPNYEQYF. CDR3 nucleotides: TGTGCCAGCAGCCCCGGACTACCGAACTACGAGCAGTACTTC.

V usage is TRBV20-1 and J usage is TRBJ2-5; TRBD1 aligns across 8 bases. The DNA matches TRBJ2-7 better at its end, which makes the J call doubtful. This CDR3 spans 12 amino acids. Looked up from germline, CDR1 is DFQATT and CDR2 is SNEGSKA (reference sequence). CDR3 bases: TGCAGTGCTGGGGGACAGGTCTCCGAGCAGTACTTC. Its translation is CSAGGQVSEQYF.

The V and J genes are TRBV5-1 and TRBJ1-2, with TRBD1 identical over 8 bases. The CDR3 has 15 amino acids. The germline V gene has CDR1 SGHRS and CDR2 YFSETQ. Unmatched junction bases numbered 14, after V lost 7 bases and J lost 6 bases. The CDR3 nucleotides are TGCGCCAGCGGCAAAGAGGGACAGGCATTGCATGGCTACACCTTC. It yields the protein CASGKEGQALHGYTF.

This clonotype has only a few counts. The chain combines TRBV28 with TRBJ2-7, with D possibly being TRBD2 (5 bases). Trimming took off 5 bases at V and 0 bases at J, with 11 bases between the two ends. The CDR3 loop spans 14 amino acids. CDR1 is MDHEN, CDR2 SYDVKM, per germline. For the CDR3, the DNA is TGTGCCAGCAGTCCGTTGAGCGGCTCCTACGAGCAGTACTTC. This encodes CASSPLSGSYEQYF. Full variable domain (remainder filled in from reference TRBV28 and TRBJ2-7): DVKVTQSSRYLVKRTGEKVFLECVQDMDHENMFWYRQDPGLGLRLIYFSYDVKMKEKGDIPEGYSVSREKKERFSLILESASTNQTSMYLCASSPLSGSYEQYFGPGTRLTVT.

This clonotype was seen more than once but under ten times. V usage is TRBV11-2 and J usage is TRBJ2-5, with D hard to call. Germline V lookup: CDR1 SGHAT, CDR2 FQNNGV. CDR3 length equals 12 residues. Trimming stripped 5 bases from V and 5 bases from J, with 9 bases between. The CDR3 region has the DNA TGTGCCAGCAGCCCTGCGACGGAGACCCAGTACTTC. It specifies CASSPATETQYF.